Presented here are 24 T cell receptor beta chains from one specimen sequenced in a study of blood T cell repertoires in COVID-19. Profiled with immunoSEQ multiplex PCR; TCRdb holds only in-frame clones, not every one. Of fewer than 300,000 clones in the sample, 70% to 90% were seen once. Sample: PBMCs or T cells enriched from blood (not recorded which). The receptor source for this set is a woman in her thirties who had recovered from COVID-19.

This clone was counted only a few times. The chain joins TRBV10-3 to TRBJ1-2; D gene ambiguous. The CDR3 is 12 residues long. Germline V CDR1 and CDR2: ENHRY, SYGVKD. V was pared by 3 bases and J by 5 bases, with 7 bases between. The CDR3 is CAISDGPYGYTF. CDR3 in DNA: TGTGCCATCAGTGACGGTCCTTATGGCTACACCTTC.

This chain links TRBV9 with TRBJ2-2, with D possibly TRBD1 on 6 matching bases. Germline CDR1 SGDLS, CDR2 YYNGEE. Trimming left V 4 bases short and J 6 bases short, with 16 bases between. CDR3 length: 15 amino acids. The CDR3 loop is CASSLGGGSPGELFF. CDR3 bases: TGTGCCAGCAGCCTGGGTGGGGGCTCCCCCGGGGAGCTGTTTTTT.

The chain has TRBV7-9 and TRBJ1-5, with TRBD1 matching 7 bases. V shed 5 bases and J 8 bases; nucleotides not matched to a gene: 9. From germline, CDR1 is SEHNR and CDR2 FQNEAQ (reference sequence). This CDR3 region has 14 residues. The CDR3 DNA reads TGTGCCAGCAGCATGGTACAGGGGAGTGAGCCCCAGCATTTT. Protein product: CASSMVQGSEPQHF.

The CDR3 DNA reads as TGTGCCAGCAGCTTAGCGCTAAGTGTGGACACTGAAGCTTTCTTT. It specifies CASSLALSVDTEAFF. The chain joins TRBV7-9 to TRBJ1-1; D is uncertain. V was shortened by 0 bases and J by 3 bases, with 11 bases between the two germline ends. Per the germline V gene, CDR1 is SEHNR and CDR2 is FQNEAQ (reference sequence). The CDR3 consists of 15 residues.

J is TRBJ2-3 and V is TRBV27; D might be TRBD2 (6 bases). From germline, CDR1 is MNHEY and CDR2 SMNVEV (reference sequence). The CDR3 covers 14 residues. The V and J ends lost 7 bases and 2 bases respectively, with 13 bases between them. In DNA, the CDR3 is TGTGCCAGCAAAGAGCGGGTATACACAGATACGCAGTATTTT. Translated, it gives CASKERVYTDTQYF.

The chain joins TRBV6-5 to TRBJ2-2; D unclear. This CDR3 comprises 16 residues. Germline CDR1 and CDR2: MNHEY and SVGAGI. Trimming left V 0 bases short and J 4 bases short, with 12 bases between. The CDR3 reads CASSYSRVSVTGELFF. CDR3 DNA: TGTGCCAGCAGTTACTCTCGGGTTTCGGTCACCGGGGAGCTGTTTTTT.

V and J are TRBV5-6 and TRBJ1-1; D perhaps matches TRBD1 (5 bases). CDR1 is SGHDT, CDR2 YYEEEE, per germline. The V gene lost 1 base and the J gene lost 4 bases, with 11 bases spanning the gap. The CDR3 loop spans 14 amino acids. In DNA, the CDR3 is TGTGCCAGCAGCTTGTACGGGGGGATCACTGAAGCTTTCTTT. Its protein product is CASSLYGGITEAFF. The whole variable domain, filled in from reference TRBV5-6 and TRBJ1-1, reads DAGVTQSPTHLIKTRGQQVTLRCSPKSGHDTVSWYQQALGQGPQFIFQYYEEEERQRGNFPDRFSGHQFPNYSSELNVNALLLGDSALYLCASSLYGGITEAFFGQGTRLTVV.

The chain carries TRBV27 and TRBJ1-2; TRBD1 matches 9 bases. The CDR3 spans 15 residues. Germline CDR1 is MNHEY and CDR2 is SMNVEV (reference sequence). V gave up 5 bases and J gave up 3 bases; unmatched junction bases: 7. This CDR3 reads CASSATGGNDYGYTF. As DNA, the CDR3 is TGTGCCAGCAGTGCGACAGGGGGAAACGACTATGGCTACACCTTC.

The count of this clone is one. This rearrangement joins TRBV28 to TRBJ1-2; 8 bases fit TRBD1. Germline CDR1 reads MDHEN; CDR2 reads SYDVKM. The CDR3 runs to 15 residues. The V and J ends lost 7 bases and 3 bases, in that order; junction bases with no gene match: 10. CDR3 protein: CASTLRGQGYYGYTF. CDR3 nucleotide sequence: TGTGCCAGCACTCTAAGAGGACAGGGTTACTATGGCTACACCTTC.

Written as DNA, the CDR3 is TGTGCCAGCAGCTTCCCGCGGCCGAACACTGAAGCTTTCTTT. Translation gives CASSFPRPNTEAFF. The chain carries TRBV5-6 and TRBJ1-1, with unresolved D. Germline CDR1 and CDR2: SGHDT and YYEEEE. CDR3 length: 14 amino acids. Trimming removed 2 bases at V and 1 base at J, with 9 bases between.

The J gene is TRBJ1-3, the V gene TRBV9; no clear D gene. Germline V lookup: CDR1 SGDLS, CDR2 YYNGEE. The CDR3 runs to 13 residues. V was shortened by 4 bases and J by 8 bases, with 13 bases between the two germline ends. The CDR3 spells CASSNEGGYTIYF. CDR3 sequence (DNA): TGTGCCAGCAGCAATGAGGGCGGGTACACCATATATTTT.

The V call is TRBV7-2, the J call TRBJ2-1, with D maybe TRBD1 (6 bases). Germline CDR1 and CDR2: SGHTA and FQGNSA. The V end lost 2 bases, the J end lost 3 bases, and 11 bases lay between the germline ends. The CDR3 totals 15 residues. CDR3 sequence: CASSLRQAFYNEQFF. The CDR3 coding sequence is TGTGCCAGCAGCTTACGACAGGCGTTCTACAATGAGCAGTTCTTC.

V is TRBV27 and J is TRBJ2-7; D is possibly TRBD1 (5 bases). Trimming left V 10 bases short and J 0 bases short, with 13 bases between. This CDR3 spans 13 amino acids. Germline CDR1 and CDR2: MNHEY and SMNVEV (reference sequence). The CDR3 DNA reads TGTGCCACCAGGGCTGGGCGCTCCTACGAGCAGTACTTC. Translated: CATRAGRSYEQYF.

The chain recombines TRBV28 with TRBJ1-2; 7 bases are shared with TRBD1. The length of the CDR3 is 15 residues. Per germline, CDR1 MDHEN and CDR2 SYDVKM. J was trimmed by 2 bases and V by 3 bases; bases with no gene match: 6. In nucleotides, the CDR3 is TGTGCCAGCAGTTTCCGCGGGACAGCGAACTATGGCTACACCTTC. Its translation is CASSFRGTANYGYTF.

There are a few counts of this clone. This chain joins TRBV9 and TRBJ2-2, with 9 bases matching TRBD2. The CDR3 runs 15 residues. Germline V gives CDR1 SGDLS, CDR2 YYNGEE. The V gene end was trimmed by 6 bases and the J gene end by 0 bases; junction bases not matched to a gene: 3. This chain's CDR3 is CASKAGGPNTGELFF. CDR3 nucleotide sequence: TGTGCCAGCAAAGCGGGGGGCCCGAACACCGGGGAGCTGTTTTTT.

CDR3 coding DNA: TGTGCCAGCAGCTTGACCGGACACAGGGCCCTAATGAACACTGAAGCTTTCTTT. Translating gives CASSLTGHRALMNTEAFF. This chain joins TRBV5-8 and TRBJ1-1, with D perhaps TRBD1 (6 bases). Germline V gene sequence: CDR1 SGHTS, CDR2 YDEGEE. Deletions cut 1 base from V and 0 bases from J, with 19 bases between. The CDR3 is 18 residues long.

The rearrangement links TRBV12-5 to TRBJ2-3; D call uncertain. Trimming shortened V by 1 base and J by 6 bases, and 8 bases separated the two germline ends. CDR1 is LGHNT, CDR2 FRNRAP, per germline. This CDR3 spans 13 amino acids. CDR3 sequence (DNA): TGTGCTAGTGGTTTGGGTCCTACCGATACGCAGTATTTT. It yields the protein CASGLGPTDTQYF.

This clone was seen just once. The gene calls are TRBV2 and TRBJ2-1; TRBD1 matches 12 bases. Germline CDR1 SNHLY, CDR2 FYNNEI. CDR3 length: 16 residues. The V and J ends lost 6 bases and 7 bases, in that order; junction bases with no gene match: 10. CDR3 amino acids: CASRAGQGAGGNEQFF. The CDR3 nucleotides read TGTGCCAGCAGAGCGGGACAGGGGGCAGGTGGGAATGAGCAGTTCTTC.

This sequence joins TRBV10-2 and TRBJ1-1, with a tentative D call TRBD1 (5 bases). Trimming cost V 6 bases and J 8 bases, with 16 bases left between them. The CDR3 sequence is 13 residues long. The germline V gene encodes CDR1 WSHSY and CDR2 SAAADI. The CDR3 DNA reads as TGCGCCAGCAGGGGGGGATTCAGTACCGAAGCTTTCTTT. It translates to CASRGGFSTEAFF.

This clone appeared a single time. The CDR3 spells CASGGLAVTKNIQYF. In nucleotides, the CDR3 is TGTGCCAGCGGAGGACTAGCGGTAACCAAAAACATTCAGTACTTC. V usage is TRBV2 and J usage is TRBJ2-4, with 10 bases matching TRBD2. Germline V gene sequence: CDR1 SNHLY, CDR2 FYNNEI. This CDR3 spans 15 amino acids. V trimming: 8 bases; J trimming: 2 bases; junction bases outside the gene matches: 6.

This chain uses TRBV5-6 with TRBJ2-7, with TRBD2 matching over 8 bases. Germline V gene sequence: CDR1 SGHDT, CDR2 YYEEEE. The trim removed 6 bases at V and 0 bases at J, leaving 8 bases unmatched. CDR3 length equals 15 residues. CDR3 sequence reads: CASNRAGVLSYEQYF. CDR3 coding DNA: TGTGCCAGCAACAGAGCGGGGGTCCTCTCCTACGAGCAGTACTTC. Looking up the rest from reference TRBV5-6 and TRBJ2-7 gives the full variable domain: DAGVTQSPTHLIKTRGQQVTLRCSPKSGHDTVSWYQQALGQGPQFIFQYYEEEERQRGNFPDRFSGHQFPNYSSELNVNALLLGDSALYLCASNRAGVLSYEQYFGPGTRLTVT.

CDR3 sequence reads: CAWIAPLSREQFF. CDR3 coding DNA: TGTGCCTGGATCGCGCCCCTCAGCAGGGAGCAGTTCTTC. The gene calls are TRBV30 and TRBJ2-1; D is unclear. This CDR3 region has 13 residues. Germline loops: CDR1 GTSNPN, CDR2 SVGIG (reference sequence). The V end was cut by 4 bases, the J end by 10 bases, with 17 bases between.

J is TRBJ2-3 and V is TRBV6-5; 14 positions match TRBD2. V was clipped by 5 bases and J by 6 bases; unmatched bases: 4. Germline V gene data show CDR1 as MNHEY and CDR2 as SVGAGI. The CDR3 contains 15 residues. The CDR3 DNA sequence: TGTGCCAGCAGTAGGACTAGCGGGGGGAGGGATACGCAGTATTTT. This codes for CASSRTSGGRDTQYF.

The rearrangement uses TRBV29-1 and TRBJ2-3, with TRBD1 identical over 7 bases. Germline V gene sequence: CDR1 SQVTM, CDR2 ANQGSEA. This CDR3 contains 14 residues. J was trimmed by 0 bases and V by 4 bases; bases with no gene match: 4. In DNA form, the CDR3 reads TGCAGCGTTGCACGACAGGGAAGCACAGATACGCAGTATTTT. Protein sequence: CSVARQGSTDTQYF.